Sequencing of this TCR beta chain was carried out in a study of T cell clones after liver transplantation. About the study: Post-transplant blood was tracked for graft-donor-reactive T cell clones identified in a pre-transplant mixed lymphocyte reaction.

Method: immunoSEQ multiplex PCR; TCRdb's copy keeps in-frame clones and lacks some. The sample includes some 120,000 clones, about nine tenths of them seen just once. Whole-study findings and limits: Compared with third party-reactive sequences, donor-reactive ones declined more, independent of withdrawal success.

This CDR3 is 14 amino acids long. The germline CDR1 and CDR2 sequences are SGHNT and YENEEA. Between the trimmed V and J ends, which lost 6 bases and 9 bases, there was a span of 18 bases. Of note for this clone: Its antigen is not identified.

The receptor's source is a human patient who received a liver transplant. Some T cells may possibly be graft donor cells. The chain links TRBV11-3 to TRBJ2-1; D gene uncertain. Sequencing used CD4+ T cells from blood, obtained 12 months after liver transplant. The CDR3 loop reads CASSSTDHRSEQFF. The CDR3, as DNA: TGTGCCAGCAGTTCAACAGACCACCGGAGTGAGCAGTTCTTC.